This TCR beta chain derives from a study of CD8 T cells in Susac syndrome. Germline CDR1 PRHDT, CDR2 FYEKMQ (reference sequence). The CDR3 is made up of 15 amino acids. The J segment lost 1 base and the V segment lost 5 bases, leaving 5 bases of the junction unmatched. The study, taken as a whole, reports: Susac syndrome CD8+ repertoires were clonally expanded, most strongly in CD8+ TEMRA cells.

About this clonotype: No antigen is known for it.

Reverse transcription of about 0.45 to 1 ug RNA was performed with random hexamers. Across 54 Vbeta and 13 Jbeta, TCR beta CDR3 was amplified with immunoSEQ multiplex PCR. MiXCR was run by TCRdb on the immunoSEQ multiplex PCR reads, yielding one entry per CDR3 protein. The table records about 53,000 distinct CDR3 sequences, around 93% of them present only once. The TEMRA cells underwent FACS enrichment, while the CD8+ and CD4+ T cells underwent negative isolation. Sequencing input: CD8+ T cells from PBMCs. This receptor was identified in a human donor with Susac syndrome. The chain combines TRBV13 with TRBJ2-3; TRBD2 matches 8 bases. The CDR3 protein is CASSPRGEGTDTQYF. In DNA, the CDR3 is TGTGCCAGCAGCCCGCGGGGGGAGGGCACAGATACGCAGTATTTT.